This T cell receptor (beta chain) was identified during a study of shared clonotypes between healthy human individuals. Study-level points and caveats: In general, naive subsets displayed greater estimated richness than memory subsets did. Despite large depth, sorted-subset datasets appeared incompletely sequenced.

With respect to this clone: Antigen specificity is unknown. This sample also contains other DNA sequences that code for the same CDR3.

Negatively enriched CD4+ T cells were divided by CD45RA into naive and memory. Several immunoSEQ plates held equal portions of the genomic DNA taken from each subset. The data were produced by immunoSEQ multiplex PCR, yet TCRdb's version contains in-frame clones alone and is incomplete. The repertoire holds roughly 2.5 million clones, more than 90% seen once, with 0.13% to 0.15% in the top ten. J was trimmed by 2 bases and V by 5 bases; bases with no gene match: 4. The CDR3 extends over 14 amino acids. CDR1 SEHNR and CDR2 FQNEAQ come from the germline V gene (reference sequence). The chain links TRBV7-9 to TRBJ1-1, with 8 positions matching TRBD1. The TCR originated in a man between 18 and 35 years old in good health. Sequencing used naive CD4+ T cells sorted from blood. Subset in this sample: CD45RA+ positively selected. The CDR3: CASSLGQGNTEAFF. CDR3 nucleotides: TGTGCCAGCAGCCTCGGACAGGGAAACACTGAAGCTTTCTTT.